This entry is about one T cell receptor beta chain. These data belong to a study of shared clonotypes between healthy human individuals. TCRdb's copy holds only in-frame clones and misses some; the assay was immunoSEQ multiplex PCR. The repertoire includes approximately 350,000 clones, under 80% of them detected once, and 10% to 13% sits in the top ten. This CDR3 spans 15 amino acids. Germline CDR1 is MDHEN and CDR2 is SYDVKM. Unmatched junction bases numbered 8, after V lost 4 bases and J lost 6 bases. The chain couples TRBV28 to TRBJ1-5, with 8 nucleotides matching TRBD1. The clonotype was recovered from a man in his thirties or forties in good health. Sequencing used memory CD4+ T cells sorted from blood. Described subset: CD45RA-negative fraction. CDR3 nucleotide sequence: TGTGCCAGCAGTTCCGGACAGGGAGGTGCTCAGCCCCAGCATTTT. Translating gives CASSSGQGGAQPQHF.